Sequencing of this TCR beta chain was carried out in a study of cytomegalovirus exposure and HLA in healthy donors. PCR amplification relied on 60 Vbeta primers (plus 13 Jbeta primers). TCRdb's copy holds only in-frame clones and misses some; the assay was immunoSEQ multiplex PCR. The sample has some 140,000 clones; under 10% are singletons. This clone occurred a few times. V was clipped by 6 bases and J by 8 bases, with 14 bases between them. CDR1 and CDR2 from the germline V gene are MGHRA and YSYEKL. This CDR3 contains 13 residues. This TCR derives from a woman aged 40 to 50 in good health and CMV-seropositive. The chain carries TRBV4-1 and TRBJ2-1; a possible D gene is TRBD2 (7 bases). The specimen was PBMCs. This CDR3 reads CASSRGAGDEQFF. CDR3 DNA: TGCGCCAGCAGTCGGGGGGCCGGGGATGAGCAGTTCTTC.